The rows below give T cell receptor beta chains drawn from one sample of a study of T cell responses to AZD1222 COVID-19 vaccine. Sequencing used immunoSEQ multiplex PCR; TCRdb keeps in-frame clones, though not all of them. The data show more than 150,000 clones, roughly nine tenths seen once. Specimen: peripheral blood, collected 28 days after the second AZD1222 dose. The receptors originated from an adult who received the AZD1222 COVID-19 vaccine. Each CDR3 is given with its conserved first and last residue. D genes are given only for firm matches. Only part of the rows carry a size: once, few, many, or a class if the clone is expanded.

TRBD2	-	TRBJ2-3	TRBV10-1	TGCGCCAGCAGTGAGGCGGGAGAAAGTTCAGATACGCAGTATTTT	CASSEAGESSDTQYF
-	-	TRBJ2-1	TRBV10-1	TGCGCCAGCAGTGGTAATTTGAGCTCCTACAATGAGCAGTTCTTC	CASSGNLSSYNEQFF
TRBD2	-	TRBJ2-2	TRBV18	TGTGCCAGCTCACCCCGGACTAGCGGGAGCGCGAACACCGGGGAGCTGTTTTTT	CASSPRTSGSANTGELFF
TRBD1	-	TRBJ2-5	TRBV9	TGTGCCAGCAGCGTAGTCGGGACAGGGGAGCAAGAGACCCAGTACTTC	CASSVVGTGEQETQYF
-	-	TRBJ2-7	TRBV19	TGTGCCAGGAAAACTCGCTACGAGCAGTACTTC	CARKTRYEQYF
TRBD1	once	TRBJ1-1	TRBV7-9	TGTGCCAGCAGGGGGACAGGGGGGAACACTGAAGCTTTCTTT	CASRGTGGNTEAFF
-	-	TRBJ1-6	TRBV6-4	TGTGCCAGCCCCCCGGACAGTGATAATTCACCCCTCCACTTT	CASPPDSDNSPLHF
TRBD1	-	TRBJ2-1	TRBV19	TGTGCCAGTAGCAGGGACAGGGCCCTGGGATGGGATGAGCAGTTCTTC	CASSRDRALGWDEQFF
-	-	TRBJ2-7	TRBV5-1	TGCGCCAGCAGCTTGAACTATCAAGGCACCTACGAGCAGTACTTC	CASSLNYQGTYEQYF
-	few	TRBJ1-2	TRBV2	TGTGCCAGCAGTGAGCAGATCTATGCTCCTGGGGGCTACACCTTC	CASSEQIYAPGGYTF
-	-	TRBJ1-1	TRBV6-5	TGTGCCAGCAGTTGGGGGAGTGAAGCTTTCTTT	CASSWGSEAFF
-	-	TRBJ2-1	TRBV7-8	TGTGCCAGCAGCCGTACCTTTAATTCCGAGCAGTTCTTC	CASSRTFNSEQFF
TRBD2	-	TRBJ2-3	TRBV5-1	TGCGCCAGCAGTCGGTCCGCGAGGGCCCAAATCTCGGCTAGCGGGAGGGCGAGTACAGATACGCAGTATTTT	CASSRSARAQISASGRASTDTQYF
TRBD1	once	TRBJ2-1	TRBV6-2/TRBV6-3	TGTGCCAGCAGTCTCGACAGGGGACCCTACAATGAGCAGTTCTTC	CASSLDRGPYNEQFF
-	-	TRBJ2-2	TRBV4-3	TGCGCCAGCAGCCAAGGCCAGGGGGGCACCGGGGAGCTGTTTTTT	CASSQGQGGTGELFF
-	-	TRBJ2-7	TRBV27	TGTGCCAGCAGTTTATCCGGTCAGGGAAGCTCCTACGAGCAGTACTTC	CASSLSGQGSSYEQYF
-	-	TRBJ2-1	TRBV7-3	TGTGCCAGCAGCCTGGCCAGCAATGAGCAGTTCTTC	CASSLASNEQFF
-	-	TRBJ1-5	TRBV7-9	TGTGCCAGCAGCTTAGCGGATAATCAGCCCCAGCATTTT	CASSLADNQPQHF
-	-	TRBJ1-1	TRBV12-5	TGTGCTAGTGGTTTGATTACGGGCCTGAACACTGAAGCTTTCTTT	CASGLITGLNTEAFF
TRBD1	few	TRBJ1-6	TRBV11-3	TGTGCCAGCAGCTTCCGGGACAGGGTTTCACCCCTCCACTTT	CASSFRDRVSPLHF
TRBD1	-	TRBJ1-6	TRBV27	TGTGCCAGCAGTTCAGCCGGGACAGTATATAATTCACCCCTCCACTTT	CASSSAGTVYNSPLHF
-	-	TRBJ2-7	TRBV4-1	TGCGCCAGCAGCCAGGTTTTCAGCTACGAGCAGTACTTC	CASSQVFSYEQYF
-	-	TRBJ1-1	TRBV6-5	TGTGCCAGCAGTTACCTTAAGACAGCGACTGAAGCTTTCTTT	CASSYLKTATEAFF
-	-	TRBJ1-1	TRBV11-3	TGTGCCAGCAGCTTGGCCGGACAGAACACTGAAGCTTTCTTT	CASSLAGQNTEAFF
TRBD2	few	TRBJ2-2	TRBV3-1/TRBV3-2	TGTGCCAGCAGGGTCCTTAGCGGGAGCATAGCCGGGGAGCTGTTTTTT	CASRVLSGSIAGELFF
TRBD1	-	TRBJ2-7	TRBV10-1	TGCGCCAGCAGTGAAGGGACAGGGGGCGTCTACGAGCAGTACTTC	CASSEGTGGVYEQYF
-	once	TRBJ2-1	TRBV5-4	TGTGCCAGCAGTCAACGTGGGGATTCCTACAATGAGCAGTTCTTC	CASSQRGDSYNEQFF
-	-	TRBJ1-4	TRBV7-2	TGTGCCAGCAGCCCTTCCTCGACTAATGAAAAACTGTTTTTT	CASSPSSTNEKLFF
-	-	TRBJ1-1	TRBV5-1	TGCGCCAGCAGCTTGAACACTGAAGCTTTCTTT	CASSLNTEAFF
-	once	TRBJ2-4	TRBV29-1	TGCAGCGTTGACGGGGGCTCTGACATTCAGTACTTC	CSVDGGSDIQYF
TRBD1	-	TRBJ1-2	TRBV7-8	TGTGCCAGCAGCGCCCAGGGGGCAGCAGGCTACACCTTC	CASSAQGAAGYTF
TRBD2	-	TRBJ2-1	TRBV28	TGTGCCAGCAGTTCCGGTTGGGGGAGGGCCTACAATGAGCAGTTCTTC	CASSSGWGRAYNEQFF
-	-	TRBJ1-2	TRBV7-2	TGTGCCAGCAGCTTAGCGCGAGGGGGGTATGGCTACACCTTC	CASSLARGGYGYTF